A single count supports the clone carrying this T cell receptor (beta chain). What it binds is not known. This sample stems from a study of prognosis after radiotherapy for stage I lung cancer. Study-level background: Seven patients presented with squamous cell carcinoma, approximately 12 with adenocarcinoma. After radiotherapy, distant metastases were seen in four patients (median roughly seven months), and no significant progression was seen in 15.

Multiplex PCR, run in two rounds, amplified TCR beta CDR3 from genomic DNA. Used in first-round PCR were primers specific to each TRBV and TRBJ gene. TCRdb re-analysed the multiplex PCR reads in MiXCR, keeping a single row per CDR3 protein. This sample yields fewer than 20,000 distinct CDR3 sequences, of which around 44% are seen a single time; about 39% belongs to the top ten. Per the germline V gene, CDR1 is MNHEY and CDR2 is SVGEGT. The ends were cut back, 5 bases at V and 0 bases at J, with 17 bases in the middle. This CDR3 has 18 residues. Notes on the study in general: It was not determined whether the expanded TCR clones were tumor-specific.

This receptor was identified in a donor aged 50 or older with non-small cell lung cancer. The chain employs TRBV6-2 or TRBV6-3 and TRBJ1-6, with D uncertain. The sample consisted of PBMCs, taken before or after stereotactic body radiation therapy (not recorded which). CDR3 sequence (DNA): TGTGCCAGCAGTGGAGGGAGGATATCGAGCTCCTATAATTCACCCCTCCACTTT. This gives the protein CASSGGRISSSYNSPLHF.